The T cell receptor (beta chain) described here comes from a study of spatial heterogeneity in lung cancer (dated by TCRdb to about 2019). In the study overall: Beta-chain transcripts were consistently detected in greater numbers than alpha-chain transcripts, which likely reflected higher beta-chain transcript abundance. In tumor regions, TCR transcript counts showed a strong correlation with a T cell transcriptional module score derived from matched bulk RNA-seq. In the raw uncorrected reads, each unique combination of TCR and UMI appeared on average more than ten times. The study quantitatively compared TCR alpha and beta repertoires across multiple tumor regions, matched nontumor lung and blood in non-small cell lung cancer. TCR repertoire features were related to nonsynonymous mutation counts determined by whole-exome sequencing of tumor tissue. At surgery, hundreds of tumor regions, roughly 62 matched nontumor lung samples and more than 55 PBMC samples were TCR-sequenced for both alpha and beta chains. Overall results and qualifications from the work: Counts of ubiquitous and regional expanded TCRs were found to correlate with counts of ubiquitous and regional nonsynonymous mutations, respectively. TCR-seq coverage of tumor T cells was estimated at only approximately 7% for alpha chains and 13% to 15% for beta chains. Additional single-cell paired TCR alpha and beta sequencing was considered necessary to confirm, at a functional level, the hypothesis that regional TCRs recognize regional mutations. The number of expanded intratumoral alpha and beta TCRs correlated with the tumor nonsynonymous mutation count.

Library preparation employed 5' RACE. The data were produced on a NextSeq 500. The TCR library protocol attached a unique molecular identifier to each TCR cDNA molecule to allow correction of PCR and sequencing errors. In the authors' own workflow: TCR identification, UMI-based error correction and CDR3 extraction were all carried out with Decombinator tools. Expanded TCRs were defined as those above a frequency of 2 per 1,000, corresponding to the top 1% of the tumor frequency distribution. Expanded tumor TCRs statistically deemed absent (corrected P<0.05) from at least one tumor region were classed as regional, and all other expanded tumor TCRs were classed as ubiquitous. Each repertoire was subsampled 100 times to 5,000 TCRs, after which Renyi diversity was computed with the R vegan package. CDR3 similarity networks were built from amino acid triplet string-kernel similarity, with CDR3s being connected when pairwise similarity was above 0.82. TCRdb trimmed the raw reads at Q25, called clones with MiXCR and kept productive beta chains. Rows with a matching CDR3 protein are joined into one entry that keeps the most common DNA and genes. The V and J calls come from TCRdb's annotation, not from the publication. Recorded for this sample are over 15,000 distinct CDR3 sequences; around 6% of them occurred a single time. Around a tenth of the sample rests with the top ten.

This clonotype came up many times. The clone's antigen remains unknown. Base qualities are not recorded, but no much larger clone differs from it by a single base. The CDR3, cysteine through phenylalanine, is 15 amino acids long. Only the CDR3 portion is preserved as DNA: 45 bases, with reading frame beginning at the first base. The CDR1 and CDR2 encoded by the germline V gene are ENHRY and SYGVKD. Compared with germline, V lacks 2 bases and J lacks 2 bases; bases without a gene match: 4. This specimen's time point label, per the study, means: sample taken at primary tumor resection. Donors were some 70 patients with early-stage, untreated non-small cell lung cancer from the lung TRACERx cohort. For TCR sequencing, whole RNA was extracted from tumor and nontumor lung tissue, or from cryopreserved PBMC samples, and no cell sorting was done. Only patients for whom sufficient RNA was available from at least two tumor regions were selected for TCR sequencing. Tumor and adjacent nontumor lung specimens were reviewed by a lung pathologist before selection.

Recombination linked TRBV10-3 to TRBJ1-1, with 8 bases in between that match TRBD1. This receptor was identified in a female donor with early-stage non-small cell lung cancer. Sequenced here: lung tumor tissue, sampled at surgery. The nucleotides are TGTGCCATCAGTGAGACCGGACAGGGTAACACTGAAGCTTTCTTT. Its protein is CAISETGQGNTEAFF.